These T cell receptor beta chains were read from a single sample in a study of CXCR3-negative and CXCR3-positive naive CD8 T cells. TCRdb re-analyzed the 5' RACE reads; it lists each CDR3 protein once, without DNA. The table for this sample gives 150,000 or so distinct CDR3 sequences. Sequences were obtained from naive CXCR3+ CD8+ T cells from blood. The receptors were gathered from a human donor in good health. Some clones in this sample may be carry-over from other donors' samples. Both conserved end residues are part of each CDR3.

TRBJ2-7 | TRBV4-3 | CASSQPTGVIYEQYF
TRBJ1-4 | TRBV9 | CASSVASGEKLFF
TRBJ2-1 | TRBV5-7 | CASSRGTSGYNEQFF
TRBJ2-1 | TRBV6-5 | CASSDGQGYNEQFF
TRBJ2-1 | TRBV3-1 | CASSQGLAANEQFF
TRBJ1-2 | TRBV18 | CASSPPLQGSGYTF
TRBJ2-7 | TRBV5-1 | CASSLVRNNYEQYF
TRBJ2-7 | TRBV5-1 | CASSSSGNEQYF
TRBJ1-6 | TRBV21-1 | CASSKRWIGGFYNSPLHF
TRBJ1-2 | TRBV5-1 | CASSEPTGLDGYTF
TRBJ2-2 | TRBV2 | CAITLPNTGELFF
TRBJ2-1 | TRBV4-3 | CASSQDMLAGGREQFF
TRBJ1-2 | TRBV4-3 | CASSQDSVNYGYTF
TRBJ2-7 | TRBV29-1 | CSVRGTSSYEQYF
TRBJ1-1 | TRBV15 | CATSRGPPDTEAFF
TRBJ2-3 | TRBV29-1 | CSVLEAQGTQYF
TRBJ2-5 | TRBV7-9 | CASSFGQTQETQYF
TRBJ1-2 | TRBV7-9 | CASRAGIYGYTF
TRBJ2-3 | TRBV9 | CASSGSGSSTDTQYF
TRBJ2-7 | TRBV20-1 | CSARDRAGAGHRSYEQYF
TRBJ2-5 | TRBV12-5 | CASGLIGGGQETQYF
TRBJ2-7 | TRBV6-6 | CASSLLSTGAYEQYF
TRBJ1-5 | TRBV7-9 | CASSLAGTGYQPQHF
TRBJ2-1 | TRBV9 | CASSPPGGEYNEQFF
TRBJ2-1 | TRBV5-1 | CASSLGNKYYNEQFF
TRBJ1-1 | TRBV4-1 | CASSPSLDRMGNTEAFF
TRBJ2-7 | TRBV4-2 | CASSPLAESSYEQYF
TRBJ1-5 | TRBV28 | CASSMGSPQHF
TRBJ2-2 | TRBV4-3 | CASSQESGTVNTGELFF
TRBJ2-7 | TRBV27 | CASSFTASGLYEQYF
TRBJ2-1 | TRBV29-1 | CSVGRAGYNEQFF
TRBJ2-1 | TRBV7-6 | CASSLALHEQFF
TRBJ2-3 | TRBV28 | CASRNSGGTDTQYF
TRBJ1-2 | TRBV7-6 | CASSSPRDRGYTF
TRBJ2-7 | TRBV28 | CASSLWGLAGSYEQYF
TRBJ2-7 | TRBV28 | CASSLTGLGPYEQYF
TRBJ1-4 | TRBV7-3 | CASSLTGQLNEKLFF
TRBJ2-1 | TRBV4-2 | CASSQDLAGAWGEQFF
TRBJ2-5 | TRBV7-9 | CASSLKSAGGLHGRETQYF
TRBJ1-2 | TRBV5-4 | CASSLPRGQVLAFDGYTF
TRBJ2-3 | TRBV7-9 | CASSIVDTQYF
TRBJ2-5 | TRBV13 | CASSPPGRVETQYF
TRBJ1-2 | TRBV13 | CASSPRQGGYGYTF
TRBJ2-7 | TRBV20-1 | CTVSVQGEQYF
TRBJ2-7 | TRBV7-6 | CASSLAPGQGVYEQYF
TRBJ1-5 | TRBV20-1 | CSARDGGQGAWSNQPQHF
TRBJ2-7 | TRBV7-6 | CASTGASGKGQYF
TRBJ2-7 | TRBV28 | CASSFVDSAYEQYF
TRBJ2-3 | TRBV19 | CASRRSGATQYF
TRBJ1-1 | TRBV4-3 | CASSQSVLGNTEAFF